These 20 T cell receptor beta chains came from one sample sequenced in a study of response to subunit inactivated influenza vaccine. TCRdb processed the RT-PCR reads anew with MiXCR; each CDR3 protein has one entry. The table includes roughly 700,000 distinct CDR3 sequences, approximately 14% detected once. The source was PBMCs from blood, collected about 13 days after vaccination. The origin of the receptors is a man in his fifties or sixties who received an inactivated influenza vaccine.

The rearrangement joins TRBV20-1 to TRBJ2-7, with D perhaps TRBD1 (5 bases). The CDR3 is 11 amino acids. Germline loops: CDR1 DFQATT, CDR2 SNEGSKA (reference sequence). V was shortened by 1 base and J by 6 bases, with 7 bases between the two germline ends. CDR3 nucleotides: TGCAGTGCTAGAGCAGGGCTCGAGCAGTACTTC. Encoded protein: CSARAGLEQYF.

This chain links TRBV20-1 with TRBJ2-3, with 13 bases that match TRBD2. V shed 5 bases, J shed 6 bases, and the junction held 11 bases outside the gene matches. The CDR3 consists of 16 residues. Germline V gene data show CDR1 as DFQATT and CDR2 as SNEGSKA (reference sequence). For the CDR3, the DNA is TGCAGTGCTTACCCAGGGACTAGCGGGGTTCAGGATACGCAGTATTTT. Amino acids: CSAYPGTSGVQDTQYF.

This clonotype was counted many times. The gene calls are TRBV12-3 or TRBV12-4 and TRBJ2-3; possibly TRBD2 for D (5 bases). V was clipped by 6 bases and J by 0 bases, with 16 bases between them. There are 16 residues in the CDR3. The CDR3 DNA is TGTGCCAGCAGGGGAGAGGCAGTCCTTAGCACAGATACGCAGTATTTT. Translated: CASRGEAVLSTDTQYF.

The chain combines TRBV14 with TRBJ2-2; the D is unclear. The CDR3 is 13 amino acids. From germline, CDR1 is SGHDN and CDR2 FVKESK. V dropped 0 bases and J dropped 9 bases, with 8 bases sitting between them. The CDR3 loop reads CASSQEVAWELFF. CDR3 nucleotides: TGTGCCAGCAGCCAAGAGGTTGCCTGGGAGCTGTTTTTT.

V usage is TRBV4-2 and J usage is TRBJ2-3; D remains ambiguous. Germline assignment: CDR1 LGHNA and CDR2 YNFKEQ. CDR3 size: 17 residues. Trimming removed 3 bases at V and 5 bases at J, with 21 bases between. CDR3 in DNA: TGTGCCAGCAGCCAGATGGGAAGAAGCGCCGATGTAGATACGCAGTATTTT. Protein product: CASSQMGRSADVDTQYF.

The CDR3 nucleotides are TGCAGTGCTAGAGAGGGGCTTTTCACCTACAATGAGCAGTTCTTC. Translation gives CSAREGLFTYNEQFF. This chain connects TRBV20-1 to TRBJ2-1; D might be TRBD1 (5 bases). V lost 0 bases and J lost 2, with 11 bases in between. The CDR3 covers 15 residues. Germline CDR1 and CDR2: DFQATT and SNEGSKA (reference sequence).

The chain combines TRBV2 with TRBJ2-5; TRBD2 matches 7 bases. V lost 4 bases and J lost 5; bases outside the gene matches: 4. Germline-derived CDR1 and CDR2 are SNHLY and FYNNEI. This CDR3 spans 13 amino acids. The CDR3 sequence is CASSVGGVETQYF. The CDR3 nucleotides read TGTGCCAGCAGTGTGGGAGGGGTCGAGACCCAGTACTTC.

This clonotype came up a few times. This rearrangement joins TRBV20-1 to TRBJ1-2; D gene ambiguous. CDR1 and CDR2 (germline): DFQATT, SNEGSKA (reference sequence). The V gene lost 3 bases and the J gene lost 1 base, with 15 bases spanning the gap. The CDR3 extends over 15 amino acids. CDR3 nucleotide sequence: TGCAGTGCTAGCCCTACGGGGTACTATAACTATGGCTACACCTTC. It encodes CSASPTGYYNYGYTF.

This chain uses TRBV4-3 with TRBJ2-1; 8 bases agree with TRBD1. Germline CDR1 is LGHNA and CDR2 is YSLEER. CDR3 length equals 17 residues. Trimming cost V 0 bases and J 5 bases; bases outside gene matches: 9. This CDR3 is CASSQDFGRGLDNEQFF. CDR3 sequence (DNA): TGCGCCAGCAGCCAAGATTTCGGCAGGGGGCTTGACAATGAGCAGTTCTTC.

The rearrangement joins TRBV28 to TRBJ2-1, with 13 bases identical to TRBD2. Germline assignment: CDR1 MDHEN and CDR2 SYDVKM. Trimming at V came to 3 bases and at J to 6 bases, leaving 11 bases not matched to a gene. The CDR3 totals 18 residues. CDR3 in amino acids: CASSLRTSGRALINEQFF. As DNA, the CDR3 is TGTGCCAGCAGTTTGAGAACTAGCGGGAGGGCCCTAATCAATGAGCAGTTCTTC.

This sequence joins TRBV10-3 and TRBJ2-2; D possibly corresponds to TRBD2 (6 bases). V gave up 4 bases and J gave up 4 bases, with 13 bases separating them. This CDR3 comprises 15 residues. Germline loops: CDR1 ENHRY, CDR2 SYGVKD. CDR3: CAISGEAGSTGELFF. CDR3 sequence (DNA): TGTGCCATCAGTGGCGAGGCGGGGAGCACCGGGGAGCTGTTTTTT.

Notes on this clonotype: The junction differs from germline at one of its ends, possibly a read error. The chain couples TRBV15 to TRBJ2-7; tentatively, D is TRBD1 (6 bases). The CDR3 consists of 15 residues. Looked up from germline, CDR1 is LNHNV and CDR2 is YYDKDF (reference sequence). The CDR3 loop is CVTSRDNTGPYEQYF. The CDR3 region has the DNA TGTGTCACCAGCAGAGATAACACAGGGCCCTACGAGCAGTACTTC.

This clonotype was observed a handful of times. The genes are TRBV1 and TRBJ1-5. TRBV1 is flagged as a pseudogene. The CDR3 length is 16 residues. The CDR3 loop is CTSSQDGPPINQPQHF. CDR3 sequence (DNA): TGCACCAGCAGCCAAGACGGGCCACCAATCAATCAGCCCCAGCATTTT.

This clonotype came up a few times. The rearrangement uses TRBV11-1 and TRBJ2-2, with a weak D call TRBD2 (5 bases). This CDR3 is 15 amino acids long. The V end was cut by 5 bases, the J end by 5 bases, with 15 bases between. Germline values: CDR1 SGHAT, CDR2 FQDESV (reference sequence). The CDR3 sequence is CASSPGGGRTGELFF. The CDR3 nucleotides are TGTGCCAGCAGCCCTGGTGGAGGCCGGACCGGGGAGCTGTTTTTT.

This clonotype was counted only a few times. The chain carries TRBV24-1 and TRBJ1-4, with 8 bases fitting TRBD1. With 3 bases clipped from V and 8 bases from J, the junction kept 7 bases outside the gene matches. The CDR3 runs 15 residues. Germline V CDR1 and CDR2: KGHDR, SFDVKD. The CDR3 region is CATSDTTGADEKLFF. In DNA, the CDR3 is TGTGCCACCAGTGATACGACAGGGGCGGACGAAAAACTGTTTTTT.

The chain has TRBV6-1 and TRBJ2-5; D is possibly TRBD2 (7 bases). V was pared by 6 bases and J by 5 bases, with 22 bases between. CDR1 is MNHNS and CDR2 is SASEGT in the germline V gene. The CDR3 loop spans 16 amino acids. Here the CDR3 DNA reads TGTGCCAGCAGAGACACATGGGGGGGGGCCCGGGAGACCCAGTACTTC. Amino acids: CASRDTWGGARETQYF.

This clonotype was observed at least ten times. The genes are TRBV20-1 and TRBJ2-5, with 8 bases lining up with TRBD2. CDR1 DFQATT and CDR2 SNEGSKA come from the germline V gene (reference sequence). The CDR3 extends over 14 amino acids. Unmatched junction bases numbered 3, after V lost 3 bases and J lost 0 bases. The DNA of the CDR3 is TGCAGTGCTAGTTATAGCGGGGACCAAGAGACCCAGTACTTC. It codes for CSASYSGDQETQYF.

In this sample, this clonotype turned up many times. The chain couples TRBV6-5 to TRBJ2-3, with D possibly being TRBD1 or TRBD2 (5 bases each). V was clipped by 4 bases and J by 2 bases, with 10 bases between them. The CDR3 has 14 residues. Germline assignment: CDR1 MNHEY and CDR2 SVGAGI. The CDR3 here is CASSSGTITDTQYF. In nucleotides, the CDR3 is TGTGCCAGCAGTTCCGGGACGATCACAGATACGCAGTATTTT.

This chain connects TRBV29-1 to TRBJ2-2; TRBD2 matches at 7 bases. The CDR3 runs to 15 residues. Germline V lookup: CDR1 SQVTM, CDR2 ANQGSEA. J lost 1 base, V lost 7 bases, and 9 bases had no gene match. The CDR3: CSAVSGRENTGELFF. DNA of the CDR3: TGCAGCGCCGTGTCGGGGAGGGAGAACACCGGGGAGCTGTTTTTT.

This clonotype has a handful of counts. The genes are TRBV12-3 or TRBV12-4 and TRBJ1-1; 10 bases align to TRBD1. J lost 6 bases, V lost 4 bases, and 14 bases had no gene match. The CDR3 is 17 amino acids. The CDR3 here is CASSSLYSGTGVSEAFF. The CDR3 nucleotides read TGTGCCAGCAGTTCCCTATACTCCGGGACAGGGGTCTCTGAAGCTTTCTTT.